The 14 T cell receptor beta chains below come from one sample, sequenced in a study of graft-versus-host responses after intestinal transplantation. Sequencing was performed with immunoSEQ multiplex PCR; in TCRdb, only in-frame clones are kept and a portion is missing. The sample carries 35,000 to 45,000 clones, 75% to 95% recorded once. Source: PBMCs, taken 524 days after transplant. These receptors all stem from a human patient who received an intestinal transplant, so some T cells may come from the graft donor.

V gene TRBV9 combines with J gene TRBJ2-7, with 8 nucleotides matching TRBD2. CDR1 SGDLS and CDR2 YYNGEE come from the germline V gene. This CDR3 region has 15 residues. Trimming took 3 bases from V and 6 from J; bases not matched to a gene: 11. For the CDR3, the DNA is TGTGCCAGCAGCGCTAGGACGGGACTAGGTGCCGAGCAGTACTTC. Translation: CASSARTGLGAEQYF.

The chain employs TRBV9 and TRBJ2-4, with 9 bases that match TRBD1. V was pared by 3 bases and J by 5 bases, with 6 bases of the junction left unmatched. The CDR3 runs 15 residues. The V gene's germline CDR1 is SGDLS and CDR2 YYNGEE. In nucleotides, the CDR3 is TGTGCCAGCAGCGGATCCCGGGACAGGGAAAACATTCAGTACTTC. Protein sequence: CASSGSRDRENIQYF.

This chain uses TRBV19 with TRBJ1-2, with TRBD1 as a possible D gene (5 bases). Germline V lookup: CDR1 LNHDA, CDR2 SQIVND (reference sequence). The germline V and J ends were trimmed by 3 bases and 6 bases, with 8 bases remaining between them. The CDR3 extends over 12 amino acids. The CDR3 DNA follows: TGTGCCAGTAGTATCGCAGGGAATGGCTACACCTTC. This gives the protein CASSIAGNGYTF.

The DNA for the CDR3 is TGTGCCAGCAGTTTCCGGGGAAACACCATATATTTT. Encoded protein: CASSFRGNTIYF. The chain combines TRBV28 with TRBJ1-3; D is uncertain. Between the trimmed V and J ends, which lost 3 bases and 4 bases, there was a span of 4 bases. The CDR3 length is 12 residues. Germline CDR1 reads MDHEN; CDR2 reads SYDVKM.

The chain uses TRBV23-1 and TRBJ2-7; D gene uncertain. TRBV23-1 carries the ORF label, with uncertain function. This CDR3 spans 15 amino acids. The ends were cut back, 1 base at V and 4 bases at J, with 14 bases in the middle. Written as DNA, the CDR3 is TGCGCCAGCAGTCAATTCTCCTCTTCTCCATACGAGCAGTACTTC. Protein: CASSQFSSSPYEQYF.

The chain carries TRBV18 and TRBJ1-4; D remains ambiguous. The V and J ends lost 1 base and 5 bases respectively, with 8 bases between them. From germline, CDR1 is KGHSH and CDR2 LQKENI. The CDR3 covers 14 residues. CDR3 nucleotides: TGTGCCAGCTCACCACGGCAGCAAAATGAAAAACTGTTTTTT. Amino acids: CASSPRQQNEKLFF.

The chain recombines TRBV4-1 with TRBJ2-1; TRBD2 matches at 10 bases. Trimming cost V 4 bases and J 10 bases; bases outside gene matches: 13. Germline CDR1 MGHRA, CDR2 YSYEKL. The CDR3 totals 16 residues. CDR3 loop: CASSRGSSGRSSEQFF. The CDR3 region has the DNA TGCGCCAGCAGCCGGGGATCTAGCGGGAGAAGTTCCGAGCAGTTCTTC.

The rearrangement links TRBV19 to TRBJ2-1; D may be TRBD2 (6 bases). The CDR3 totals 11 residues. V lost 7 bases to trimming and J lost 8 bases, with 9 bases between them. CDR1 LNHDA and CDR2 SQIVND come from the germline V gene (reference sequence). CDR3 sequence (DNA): TGTGCCAGTACGGAGGGGTATGAGCAGTTCTTC. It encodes CASTEGYEQFF.

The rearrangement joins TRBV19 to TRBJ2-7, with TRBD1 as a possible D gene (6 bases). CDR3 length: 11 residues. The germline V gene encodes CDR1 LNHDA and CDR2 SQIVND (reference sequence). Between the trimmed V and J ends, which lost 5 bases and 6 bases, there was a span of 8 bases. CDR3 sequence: CASSVRGEQYF. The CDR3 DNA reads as TGTGCCAGTAGTGTCAGGGGCGAGCAGTACTTC.

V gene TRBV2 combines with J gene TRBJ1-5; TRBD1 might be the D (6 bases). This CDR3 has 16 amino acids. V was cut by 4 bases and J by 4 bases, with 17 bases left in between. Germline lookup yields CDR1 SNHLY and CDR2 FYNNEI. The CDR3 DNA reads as TGTGCCAGCAGTGGGGTACAGGGTCTGTGGAATCAGCCCCAGCATTTT. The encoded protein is CASSGVQGLWNQPQHF. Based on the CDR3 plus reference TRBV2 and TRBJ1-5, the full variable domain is EPEVTQTPSHQVTQMGQEVILRCVPISNHLYFYWYRQILGQKVEFLVSFYNNEISEKSEIFDDQFSVERPDGSNFTLKIRSTKLEDSAMYFCASSGVQGLWNQPQHFGDGTRLSIL.

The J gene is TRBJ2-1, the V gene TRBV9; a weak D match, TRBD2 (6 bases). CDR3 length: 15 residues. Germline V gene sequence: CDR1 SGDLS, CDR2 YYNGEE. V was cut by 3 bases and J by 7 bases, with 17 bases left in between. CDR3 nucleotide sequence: TGTGCCAGCAGCGATCGACTAGAAATCAATAATGAGCAGTTCTTC. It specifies CASSDRLEINNEQFF.

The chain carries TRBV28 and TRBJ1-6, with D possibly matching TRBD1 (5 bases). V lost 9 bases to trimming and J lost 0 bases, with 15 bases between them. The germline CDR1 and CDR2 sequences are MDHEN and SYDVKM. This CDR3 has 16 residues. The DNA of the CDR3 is TGTGCCAGGGGGAGAAGGGGCAGCTCCTATAATTCACCCCTCCACTTT. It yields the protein CARGRRGSSYNSPLHF.

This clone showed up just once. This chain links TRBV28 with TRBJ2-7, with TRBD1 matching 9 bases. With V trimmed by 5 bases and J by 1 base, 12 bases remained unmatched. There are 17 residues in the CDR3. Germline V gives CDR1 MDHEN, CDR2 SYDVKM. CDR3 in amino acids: CASSPWTGDQASYEQYF. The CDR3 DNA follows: TGTGCCAGCAGTCCATGGACAGGGGACCAGGCGTCCTACGAGCAGTACTTC.

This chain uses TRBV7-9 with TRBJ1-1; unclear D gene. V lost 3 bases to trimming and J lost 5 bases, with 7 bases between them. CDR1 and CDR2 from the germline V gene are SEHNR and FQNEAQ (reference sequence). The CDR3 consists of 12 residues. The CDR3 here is CASSFIETEAFF. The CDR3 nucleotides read TGTGCCAGCAGCTTTATCGAGACTGAAGCTTTCTTT. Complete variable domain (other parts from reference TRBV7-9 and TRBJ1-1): DTGVSQNPRHKITKRGQNVTFRCDPISEHNRLYWYRQTLGQGPEFLTYFQNEAQLEKSRLLSDRFSAERPKGSFSTLEIQRTEQGDSAMYLCASSFIETEAFFGQGTRLTVV.